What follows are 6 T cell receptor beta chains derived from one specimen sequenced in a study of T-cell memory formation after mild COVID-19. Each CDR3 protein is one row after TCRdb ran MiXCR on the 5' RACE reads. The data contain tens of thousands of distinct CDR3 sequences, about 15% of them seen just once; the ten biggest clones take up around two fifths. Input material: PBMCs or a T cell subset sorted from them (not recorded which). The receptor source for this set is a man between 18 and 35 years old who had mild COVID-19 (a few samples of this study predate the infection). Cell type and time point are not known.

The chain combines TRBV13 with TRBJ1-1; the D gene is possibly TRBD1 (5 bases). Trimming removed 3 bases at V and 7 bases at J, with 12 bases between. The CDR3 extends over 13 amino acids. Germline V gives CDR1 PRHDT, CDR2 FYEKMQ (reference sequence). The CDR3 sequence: CASSLEGRSEAFF. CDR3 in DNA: TGTGCCAGCAGCTTGGAGGGGAGAAGTGAAGCTTTCTTT.

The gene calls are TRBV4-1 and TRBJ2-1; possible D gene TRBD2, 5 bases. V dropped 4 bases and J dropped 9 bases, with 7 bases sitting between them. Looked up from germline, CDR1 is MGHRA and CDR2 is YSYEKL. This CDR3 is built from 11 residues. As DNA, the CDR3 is TGCGCCAGCAGCCGAGGAGGTGAGCAGTTCTTC. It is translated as CASSRGGEQFF.

The CDR3 DNA follows: TGCGCCAGCAGCCAAGAAGCGAACACTGAAGCTTTCTTT. Translated: CASSQEANTEAFF. The V call is TRBV4-1, the J call TRBJ1-1; D remains unclear. The CDR3 is made up of 13 amino acids. Trimming removed 0 bases at V and 1 base at J, with 3 bases between. Germline CDR1 and CDR2: MGHRA and YSYEKL.

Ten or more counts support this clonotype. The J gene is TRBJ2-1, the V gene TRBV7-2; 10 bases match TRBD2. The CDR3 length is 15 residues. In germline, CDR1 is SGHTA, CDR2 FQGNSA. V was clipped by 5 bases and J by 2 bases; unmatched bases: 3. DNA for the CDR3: TGTGCCAGCAGCCAGCTAGCGGGGGCCTACAATGAGCAGTTCTTC. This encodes CASSQLAGAYNEQFF.

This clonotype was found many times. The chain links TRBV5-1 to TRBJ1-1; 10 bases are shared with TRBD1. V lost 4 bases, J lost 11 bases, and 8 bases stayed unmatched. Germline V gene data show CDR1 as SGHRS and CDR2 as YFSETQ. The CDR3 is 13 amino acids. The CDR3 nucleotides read TGCGCCAGCAGCCCTGGACAGGGGGTCTTCGCTTTCTTT. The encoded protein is CASSPGQGVFAFF.

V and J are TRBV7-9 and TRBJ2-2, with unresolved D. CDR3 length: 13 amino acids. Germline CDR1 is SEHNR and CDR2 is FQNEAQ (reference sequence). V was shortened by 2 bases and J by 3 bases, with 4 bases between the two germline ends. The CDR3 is CASSLHYTGELFF. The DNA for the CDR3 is TGTGCCAGCAGCTTACATTACACCGGGGAGCTGTTTTTT.